Listed below are T cell receptor beta chains from one sample, sequenced in a study of CD8 T cells in ankylosing spondylitis. Each CDR3 protein is one row after TCRdb ran MiXCR on the 5' RACE reads. This table holds roughly 200,000 distinct CDR3 sequences, roughly 12% found once. Sample: blood, either unsorted or a sorted T cell fraction (not recorded which). The receptors here all came from a male donor with ankylosing spondylitis or in good health (not recorded which). Each CDR3 is given with its conserved first and last residue. D genes are given only for firm matches. Clone sizes are given selectively: once, few, many, or a class where the clone is expanded.

TRBJ1-1 | NA | TRBV27 | NA | TGTGCCAGCAGCAGAATTGGCGCTGAAGCTTTCTTT | CASSRIGAEAFF
TRBJ2-7 | TRBD1 | TRBV20-1 | NA | TGCAGTGCTAGTGATGGACAGGGGTTCTCCTACGAGCAGTACTTC | CSASDGQGFSYEQYF
TRBJ2-5 | NA | TRBV19 | NA | TGTGCCAGTAGTATATACCCGCAGGGGCCAACCCAGTACTTC | CASSIYPQGPTQYF
TRBJ2-7 | NA | TRBV4-1 | NA | TGCGCCAGCAGCCAAGATGAAGCGGACACATACTCCTACGAGCAGTACTTC | CASSQDEADTYSYEQYF
TRBJ2-1 | TRBD2 | TRBV5-1 | few | TGCGCCAGCAGCTTCCCCTTTAGTAGCGGGAGGGCCTACAATGAGCAGTTCTTC | CASSFPFSSGRAYNEQFF
TRBJ2-7 | TRBD2 | TRBV2 | NA | TGTGCCAGCACCCTAAAGCGGGAGGGCCTGGGCGAGCAGTACTTC | CASTLKREGLGEQYF
TRBJ2-5 | NA | TRBV24-1 | NA | TGTGCCACCAGTGATTCGGGGGAGGAGGAGACCCAGTACTTC | CATSDSGEEETQYF
TRBJ1-1 | NA | TRBV3-1 | NA | TGTGCCAGCAGCCCCTTTCGGGGGCGCGGAGACACTGAAGCTTTCTTT | CASSPFRGRGDTEAFF
TRBJ2-3 | NA | TRBV20-1 | few | TGCAGTGCTAGAGAGGGTGCGCAGTATTTT | CSAREGAQYF
TRBJ2-1 | NA | TRBV5-1 | few | TGCGCCAGCAGCTATAGACCGGGCGGTAATGAGCAGTTCTTC | CASSYRPGGNEQFF
TRBJ2-7 | NA | TRBV27 | NA | TGTGCCAGCAGTCCGAGGGGCGGGGTGGGTGAGCAGTACTTC | CASSPRGGVGEQYF
TRBJ2-5 | TRBD2 | TRBV6-1 | NA | TGTGCCAGCACCTTTTATCGGGCTAGCGGGAAAGAGACCCAGTACTTC | CASTFYRASGKETQYF
TRBJ2-7 | TRBD2 | TRBV6-1 | NA | TGTGCCAGCAGTGAGCTAGCGGGGGATAGGGACGAGCAGTACTTC | CASSELAGDRDEQYF
TRBJ1-2 | TRBD1 | TRBV20-1 | NA | TGCAGTGCTAGAGGCCGTACCTTAGGGACAGTTAACTATGGCTACACCTTC | CSARGRTLGTVNYGYTF
TRBJ2-7 | NA | TRBV7-9 | few | TGTGCCAGCAGCCAACGATCGAGGGGTGGCTCCTACGAGCAGTACTTC | CASSQRSRGGSYEQYF
TRBJ1-4 | TRBD1 | TRBV6-5 | few | TGTGCCAGCAGTTACTCAATCTTAGGGGGCTCGGGTGAAAAACTGTTTTTT | CASSYSILGGSGEKLFF